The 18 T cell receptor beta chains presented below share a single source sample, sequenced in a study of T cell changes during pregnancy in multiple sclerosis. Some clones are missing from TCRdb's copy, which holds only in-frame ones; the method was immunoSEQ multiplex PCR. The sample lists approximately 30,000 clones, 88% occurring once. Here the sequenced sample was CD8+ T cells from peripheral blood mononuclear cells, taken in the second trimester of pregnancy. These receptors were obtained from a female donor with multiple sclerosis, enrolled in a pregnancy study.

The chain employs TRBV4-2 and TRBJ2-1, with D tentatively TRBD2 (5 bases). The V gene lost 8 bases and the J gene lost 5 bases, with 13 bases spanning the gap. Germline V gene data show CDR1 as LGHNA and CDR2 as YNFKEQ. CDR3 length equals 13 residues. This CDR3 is CASGKLADNEQFF. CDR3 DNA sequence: TGTGCCAGCGGGAAGCTAGCAGACAATGAGCAGTTCTTC.

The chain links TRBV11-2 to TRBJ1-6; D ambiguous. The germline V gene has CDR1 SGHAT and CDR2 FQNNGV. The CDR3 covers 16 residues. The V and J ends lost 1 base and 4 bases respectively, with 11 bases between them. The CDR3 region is CASSLVYGGYNSPLHF. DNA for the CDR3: TGTGCCAGCAGCTTAGTCTATGGCGGTTATAATTCACCCCTCCACTTT.

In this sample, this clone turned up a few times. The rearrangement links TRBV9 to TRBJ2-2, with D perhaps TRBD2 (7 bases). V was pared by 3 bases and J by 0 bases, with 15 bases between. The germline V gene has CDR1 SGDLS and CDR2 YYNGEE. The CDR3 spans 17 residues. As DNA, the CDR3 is TGTGCCAGCAGCGAGCCTAGGGGGGGACCGAACACCGGGGAGCTGTTTTTT. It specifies CASSEPRGGPNTGELFF.

This CDR3 is CASHLLAGGNEQFF. The DNA for the CDR3 is TGTGCCAGCCACCTACTAGCGGGGGGCAATGAGCAGTTCTTC. The chain links TRBV11-2 to TRBJ2-1; 12 bases agree with TRBD2. CDR3 size: 14 residues. Germline trimming cut 8 bases from V and 6 bases from J; bases unmatched to any gene: 5. Per germline, CDR1 SGHAT and CDR2 FQNNGV.

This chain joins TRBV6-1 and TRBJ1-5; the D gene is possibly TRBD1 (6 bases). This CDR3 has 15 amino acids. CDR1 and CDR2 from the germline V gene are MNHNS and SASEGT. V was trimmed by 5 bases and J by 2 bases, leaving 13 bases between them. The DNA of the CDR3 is TGTGCCAGCAGTCGGGGGGGGGCTGGCAATCAGCCCCAGCATTTT. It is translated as CASSRGGAGNQPQHF.

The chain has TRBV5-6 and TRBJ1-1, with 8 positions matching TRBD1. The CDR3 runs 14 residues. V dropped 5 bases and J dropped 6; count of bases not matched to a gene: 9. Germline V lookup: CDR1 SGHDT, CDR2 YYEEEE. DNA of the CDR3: TGTGCCAGCAGGGCCGGACAGGGAAACGCTGAAGCTTTCTTT. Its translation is CASRAGQGNAEAFF.

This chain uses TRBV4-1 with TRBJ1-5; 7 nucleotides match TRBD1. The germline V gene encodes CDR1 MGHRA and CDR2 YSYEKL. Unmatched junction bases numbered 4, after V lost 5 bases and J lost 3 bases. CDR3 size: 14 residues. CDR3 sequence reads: CASSWGQTNQPQHF. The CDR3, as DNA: TGCGCCAGCAGCTGGGGACAGACCAATCAGCCCCAGCATTTT.

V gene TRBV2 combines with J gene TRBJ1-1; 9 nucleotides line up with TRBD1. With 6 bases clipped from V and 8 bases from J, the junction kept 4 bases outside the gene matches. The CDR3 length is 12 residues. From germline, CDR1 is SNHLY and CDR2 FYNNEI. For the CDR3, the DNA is TGTGCCAGCAGCGGACAGGGGTGGGAAGCTTTCTTT. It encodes CASSGQGWEAFF. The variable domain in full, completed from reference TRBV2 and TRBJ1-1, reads EPEVTQTPSHQVTQMGQEVILRCVPISNHLYFYWYRQILGQKVEFLVSFYNNEISEKSEIFDDQFSVERPDGSNFTLKIRSTKLEDSAMYFCASSGQGWEAFFGQGTRLTVV.

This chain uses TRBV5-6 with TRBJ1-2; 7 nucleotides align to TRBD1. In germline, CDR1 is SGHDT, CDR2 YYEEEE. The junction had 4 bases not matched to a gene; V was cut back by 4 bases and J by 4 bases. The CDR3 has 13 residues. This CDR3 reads CASSGTALYGYTF. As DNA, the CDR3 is TGTGCCAGCAGCGGGACAGCCCTCTATGGCTACACCTTC. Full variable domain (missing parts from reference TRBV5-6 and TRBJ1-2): DAGVTQSPTHLIKTRGQQVTLRCSPKSGHDTVSWYQQALGQGPQFIFQYYEEEERQRGNFPDRFSGHQFPNYSSELNVNALLLGDSALYLCASSGTALYGYTFGSGTRLTVV.

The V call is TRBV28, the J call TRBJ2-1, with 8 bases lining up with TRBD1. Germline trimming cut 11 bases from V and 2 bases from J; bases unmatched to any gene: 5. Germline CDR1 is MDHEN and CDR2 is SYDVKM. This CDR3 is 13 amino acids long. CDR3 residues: CAVAGGAYNEQFF. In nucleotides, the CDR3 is TGTGCCGTCGCAGGGGGCGCCTACAATGAGCAGTTCTTC.

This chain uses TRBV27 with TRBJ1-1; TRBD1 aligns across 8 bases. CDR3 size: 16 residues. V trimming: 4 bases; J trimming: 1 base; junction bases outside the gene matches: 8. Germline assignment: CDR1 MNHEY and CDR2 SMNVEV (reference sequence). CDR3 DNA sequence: TGTGCCAGCAGTTCCTCGACAGGGGAGTGGAACACTGAAGCTTTCTTT. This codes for CASSSSTGEWNTEAFF.

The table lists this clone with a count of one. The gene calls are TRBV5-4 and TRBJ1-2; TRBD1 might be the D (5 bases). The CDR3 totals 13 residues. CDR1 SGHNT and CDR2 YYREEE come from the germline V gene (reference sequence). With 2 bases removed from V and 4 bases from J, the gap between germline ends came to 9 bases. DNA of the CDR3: TGTGCCAGCAGCTTAGGGGAGGTCTATGGCTACACCTTC. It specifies CASSLGEVYGYTF.

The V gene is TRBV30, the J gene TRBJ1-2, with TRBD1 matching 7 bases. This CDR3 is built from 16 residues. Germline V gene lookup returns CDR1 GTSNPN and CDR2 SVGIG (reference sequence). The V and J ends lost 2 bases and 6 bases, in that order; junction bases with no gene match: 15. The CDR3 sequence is CAWSRQLDRAEDGYTF. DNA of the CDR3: TGTGCCTGGAGTCGGCAACTAGACAGGGCCGAAGATGGCTACACCTTC.

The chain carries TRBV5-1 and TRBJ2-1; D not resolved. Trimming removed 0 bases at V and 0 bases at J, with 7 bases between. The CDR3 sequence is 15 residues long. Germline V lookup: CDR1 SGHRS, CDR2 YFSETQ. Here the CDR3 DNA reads TGCGCCAGCAGCTTGGCGGCGGTCTCCTACAATGAGCAGTTCTTC. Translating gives CASSLAAVSYNEQFF.

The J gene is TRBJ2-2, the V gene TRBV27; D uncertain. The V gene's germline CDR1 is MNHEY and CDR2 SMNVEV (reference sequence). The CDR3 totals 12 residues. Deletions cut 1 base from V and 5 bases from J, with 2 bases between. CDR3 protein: CASSLLTGELFF. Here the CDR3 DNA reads TGTGCCAGCAGTTTATTAACCGGGGAGCTGTTTTTT.

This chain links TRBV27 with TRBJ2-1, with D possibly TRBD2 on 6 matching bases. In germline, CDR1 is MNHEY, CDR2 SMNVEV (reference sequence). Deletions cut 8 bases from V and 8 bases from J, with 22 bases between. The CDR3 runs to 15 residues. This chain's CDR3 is CASRLLAEVFDEQFF. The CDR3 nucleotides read TGTGCCAGCCGATTACTAGCTGAAGTGTTCGATGAGCAGTTCTTC.

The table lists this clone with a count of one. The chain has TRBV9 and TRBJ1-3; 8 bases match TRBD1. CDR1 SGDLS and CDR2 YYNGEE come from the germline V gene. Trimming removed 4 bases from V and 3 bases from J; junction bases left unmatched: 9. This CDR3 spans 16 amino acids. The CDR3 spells CASSSLQGVRGNTIYF. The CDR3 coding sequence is TGTGCCAGCAGCTCACTACAGGGGGTTCGTGGAAACACCATATATTTT.

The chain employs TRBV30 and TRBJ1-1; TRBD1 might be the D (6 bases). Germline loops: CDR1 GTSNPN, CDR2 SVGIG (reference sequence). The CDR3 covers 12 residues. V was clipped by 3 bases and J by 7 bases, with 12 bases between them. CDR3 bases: TGTGCCTGGAGAGGGGGTTGGGGTGAAGCTTTCTTT. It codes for CAWRGGWGEAFF.